This T cell receptor beta chain was sequenced in a study of Ad26.COV2.S vaccination and SARS-CoV-2 variants. About the research overall: Intramuscularly, Ad26.COV2.S was given either once or twice, 56 days apart.

The repertoire was sequenced with immunoSEQ multiplex PCR; TCRdb's copy has only in-frame clones and lacks some. The profile shows about 250,000 clones, roughly 85% of them singletons. General observations from the study: Vaccine and placebo groups showed comparable non-spike TCR breadth. It was reported that spike-specific CD8+ and CD4+ T cell responses were substantially broad after vaccination.

As concerns this clone: Its cognate antigen is unknown.

Per the germline V gene, CDR1 is MNHEY and CDR2 is SVGAGI. CDR3 length equals 12 residues. Deletions cut 0 bases from V and 1 base from J, with 1 base between. Treatment of the sample: some 20 received Ad26.COV2.S at low or high dose, single or two shots; 5 received placebo; per-sample allocation not given. Sample collection was performed on day 63 after the first vaccine or placebo injection. A Boston adult aged 18-55 years was the donor. This TCR was recovered from a person aged 18-60 years who received the Ad26.COV2.S COVID-19 vaccine or a placebo. V gene TRBV6-5 combines with J gene TRBJ2-7, with D hard to call. Specimen: peripheral blood, collected in a trial of Ad26.COV2.S vaccine versus placebo. The CDR3 protein is CASSYSSYEQYV. The CDR3 region has the DNA TGTGCCAGCAGTTACTCATCCTACGAGCAGTACGTC.